The 26 T cell receptor beta chains reported below all come from one sample, sequenced in a study of blood T cells in healthy people across ages. Together with a sample-barcoded 5' primer, a J-beta primer mix was included in a second PCR lasting about 7 to 11 cycles. TCRdb analysed the 5' RACE reads with MiXCR anew, one entry per CDR3 protein. The sample consists of a few hundred thousand distinct CDR3 sequences, more than 45% of them appearing once. The sequenced sample consisted of blood. The receptors derive from a man in his sixties in good health.

The chain has TRBV12-3 or TRBV12-4 and TRBJ2-1, with D possibly matching TRBD1 (5 bases). The length of the CDR3 is 15 residues. V shed 6 bases and J shed 2 bases, with 14 bases lying between them. CDR3: CASSYDSYTYNEQFF. Written as DNA, the CDR3 is TGTGCCAGCAGCTACGACAGTTACACCTACAATGAGCAGTTCTTC.

There are a few counts of this clonotype. This rearrangement joins TRBV6-2 or TRBV6-3 to TRBJ1-5, with TRBD1 as a possible D gene (5 bases). Deletions cut 7 bases from V and 5 bases from J, with 15 bases between. The CDR3 extends over 14 amino acids. Germline V gene lookup returns CDR1 MNHEY and CDR2 SVGEGT. The CDR3 bases are TGTGCCAGCAAAATCCGGGACCGGGATCAGCCCCAGCATTTT. Protein product: CASKIRDRDQPQHF.

This chain connects TRBV20-1 to TRBJ1-1; D not resolved. Trimming took off 0 bases at V and 10 bases at J, with 0 bases between the two ends. The CDR3 spans 8 residues. Germline assignment: CDR1 DFQATT and CDR2 SNEGSKA (reference sequence). CDR3 loop: CSAREAFF. Here the CDR3 DNA reads TGCAGTGCTAGAGAAGCTTTCTTT.

J is TRBJ2-7 and V is TRBV29-1; the D gene is possibly TRBD2 (7 bases). The germline V gene has CDR1 SQVTM and CDR2 ANQGSEA. Trimming removed 4 bases from V and 4 bases from J, with 14 bases in between. This CDR3 spans 13 amino acids. DNA of the CDR3: TGCAGCGTTGGTATGGGGGGGCAGTACGAGCAGTACTTC. It is translated as CSVGMGGQYEQYF.

Turning to this clonotype: A read error may explain this, as a much larger clone is one base away. The genes are TRBV29-1 and TRBJ2-5; D is possibly TRBD2 (5 bases). V shed 2 bases and J shed 11 bases, with 12 bases lying between them. Germline V gene data show CDR1 as SQVTM and CDR2 as ANQGSEA. The length of the CDR3 is 11 residues. The DNA of the CDR3 is TGCAGCGTTGAACCGGGAAATGAGCAGTACTTC. This encodes CSVEPGNEQYF.

The chain has TRBV7-9 and TRBJ2-3, with D unclear. Germline assignment: CDR1 SEHNR and CDR2 FQNEAQ (reference sequence). Between the trimmed V and J ends, which lost 5 bases and 4 bases, there was a span of 7 bases. CDR3 length equals 12 residues. The CDR3 DNA follows: TGTGCCAGCAGCATCGTCCCAGATACGCAGTATTTT. This gives the protein CASSIVPDTQYF.

This clonotype has a single count. The chain is built from TRBV11-2 and TRBJ2-5; 10 nucleotides match TRBD1. Germline V gene data show CDR1 as SGHAT and CDR2 as FQNNGV. There are 17 residues in the CDR3. V shed 1 base, J shed 2 bases, and the junction held 7 bases outside the gene matches. The CDR3 region is CASSLVPMGQGQETQYF. CDR3 bases: TGTGCCAGCAGCTTAGTTCCAATGGGACAGGGGCAAGAGACCCAGTACTTC.

The chain combines TRBV7-8 with TRBJ2-5, with TRBD1 matching 7 bases. The tail of the sequence fits TRBJ2-7 better, so the J call may be wrong. This CDR3 spans 15 amino acids. Per the germline V gene, CDR1 is SGHVS and CDR2 is FQNEAQ. The DNA for the CDR3 is TGTGCCAGTAGCCCCCTGGGACAGAGAGGCGCCGAGCAGTACTTC. Residues: CASSPLGQRGAEQYF.

Remarks on this clonotype: A much larger clone is a single base away; this may be a read error. The chain has TRBV6-2 or TRBV6-3 and TRBJ2-4; D call uncertain. The end of the DNA is better explained by TRBJ2-7, so the J call may be wrong. This CDR3 is 11 amino acids long. Germline V lookup: CDR1 MNHEY, CDR2 SVGEGT. This CDR3 is CANSYDYEQYF. The CDR3 nucleotides read TGTGCCAACAGTTACGACTACGAGCAGTACTTC.

V and J are TRBV12-3 or TRBV12-4 and TRBJ2-5; D gene uncertain. The CDR3 is made up of 12 amino acids. V lost 5 bases, J lost 2 bases, and 6 bases lay in between. CDR3 DNA sequence: TGTGCCAGCAGTGCGAGACAAGAGACCCAGTACTTC. Translated, it gives CASSARQETQYF.

The genes are TRBV27 and TRBJ2-1; TRBD2 agrees at 7 bases. Germline trimming cut 6 bases from V and 5 bases from J; bases unmatched to any gene: 13. Germline CDR1 MNHEY, CDR2 SMNVEV (reference sequence). The CDR3 totals 16 residues. The chain's CDR3 is CASRTSAGVKNNEQFF. The CDR3 coding sequence is TGTGCCAGCAGGACCAGTGCGGGAGTCAAGAACAATGAGCAGTTCTTC.

This chain uses TRBV24-1 with TRBJ2-1; TRBD2 matches 15 bases. Germline CDR1 and CDR2: KGHDR and SFDVKD. Unmatched junction bases numbered 4, after V lost 3 bases and J lost 8 bases. The CDR3 spans 16 residues. The CDR3 protein is CATSDPGTSGRYEQFF. CDR3 in DNA: TGTGCCACCAGTGATCCCGGGACTAGCGGGAGGTATGAGCAGTTCTTC.

This clonotype was seen ten or more times. CDR3 in amino acids: CASSVRTSGSGTDTQYF. The CDR3, as DNA: TGTGCCAGCAGCGTCCGGACTAGCGGGAGCGGCACAGATACGCAGTATTTT. This sequence joins TRBV9 and TRBJ2-3; 13 bases line up with TRBD2. The CDR3 covers 17 residues. Looked up from germline, CDR1 is SGDLS and CDR2 is YYNGEE. The V segment lost 2 bases and the J segment 1 base; nucleotides outside the gene matches: 4.

In its sample, this clonotype was seen once. The rearrangement links TRBV15 to TRBJ2-1; possible D gene TRBD2, 7 bases. This CDR3 contains 13 residues. CDR1 and CDR2 from the germline V gene are LNHNV and YYDKDF (reference sequence). V gave up 6 bases and J gave up 3 bases, with 9 bases separating them. The CDR3 bases are TGTGCCACCAGAGGGGGGGGCTACAATGAGCAGTTCTTC. Protein product: CATRGGGYNEQFF.

The gene calls are TRBV20-1 and TRBJ2-1; 10 positions match TRBD2. CDR3 length: 13 amino acids. CDR1 is DFQATT and CDR2 is SNEGSKA in the germline V gene (reference sequence). Losses at the gene ends were 6 bases for V and 5 bases for J; bases not matched to a gene: 4. CDR3 region: CSATSGVDNEQFF. CDR3 coding DNA: TGCAGTGCCACTAGCGGGGTCGACAATGAGCAGTTCTTC.

The V call is TRBV28, the J call TRBJ2-7, with 8 bases identical to TRBD2. This CDR3 region has 16 residues. Germline V CDR1 and CDR2: MDHEN, SYDVKM. V shed 6 bases, J shed 4 bases, and the junction held 14 bases outside the gene matches. The CDR3 loop reads CASSWRTSGTLYEQYF. CDR3 in DNA: TGTGCCAGCAGCTGGAGAACTAGCGGAACCTTATACGAGCAGTACTTC. The variable domain in full, with the rest retrieved from reference TRBV28 and TRBJ2-7, is DVKVTQSSRYLVKRTGEKVFLECVQDMDHENMFWYRQDPGLGLRLIYFSYDVKMKEKGDIPEGYSVSREKKERFSLILESASTNQTSMYLCASSWRTSGTLYEQYFGPGTRLTVT.

The V and J genes are TRBV15 and TRBJ1-1; 7 positions agree with TRBD1. This CDR3 contains 18 residues. V was clipped by 4 bases and J by 3 bases; unmatched bases: 17. Looked up from germline, CDR1 is LNHNV and CDR2 is YYDKDF (reference sequence). The chain's CDR3 is CATSTPDRTRRWDTEAFF. CDR3 nucleotide sequence: TGTGCCACCAGCACCCCGGACAGGACCCGACGGTGGGACACTGAAGCTTTCTTT.

The rearrangement uses TRBV20-1 and TRBJ2-1; tentative D call: TRBD2 (7 bases). Germline-derived CDR1 and CDR2 are DFQATT and SNEGSKA (reference sequence). The CDR3 has 15 residues. V lost 3 bases to trimming and J lost 5 bases, with 17 bases between them. In DNA form, the CDR3 reads TGCAGTGCTAGCCCAGGAAGGGGGGGGGACAATGAGCAGTTCTTC. This translates into CSASPGRGGDNEQFF.

The genes are TRBV7-3 and TRBJ2-1; D not certain. Per the germline V gene, CDR1 is SGHTA and CDR2 is FQGTGA. Trimming cost V 5 bases and J 3 bases, with 17 bases left between them. The CDR3 covers 16 residues. CDR3 residues: CASSPQSGFRYNEQFF. Here the CDR3 DNA reads TGTGCCAGCAGCCCACAAAGTGGGTTCCGCTACAATGAGCAGTTCTTC.

The chain links TRBV5-1 to TRBJ2-5; D remains ambiguous. V shed 2 bases and J shed 2 bases, with 13 bases lying between them. The CDR3 is 15 amino acids. Germline V gene sequence: CDR1 SGHRS, CDR2 YFSETQ. As DNA, the CDR3 is TGCGCCAGCAGCTTCCTTCTGGGCCCACAAGAGACCCAGTACTTC. Translated, it gives CASSFLLGPQETQYF.

The CDR3 coding sequence is TGTGCCAGTAGGAAGAATGGCTACACCTTC. Its translation: CASRKNGYTF. V gene TRBV5-6 combines with J gene TRBJ1-2; D gene uncertain. Trimming cost V 8 bases and J 6 bases, with 8 bases left between them. The CDR3 covers 10 residues. The germline V gene has CDR1 SGHDT and CDR2 YYEEEE.

V usage is TRBV6-5 and J usage is TRBJ1-1; 7 positions match TRBD1. This CDR3 comprises 15 residues. V gave up 5 bases and J gave up 1 base; unmatched junction bases: 7. Germline CDR1 MNHEY, CDR2 SVGAGI. CDR3 protein: CASSRTGQKNTEAFF. CDR3 sequence (DNA): TGTGCCAGCAGTCGGACGGGACAGAAGAACACTGAAGCTTTCTTT.

This clonotype was observed a few times. The chain uses TRBV6-5 and TRBJ2-1, with D tentatively TRBD2 (6 bases). CDR1 and CDR2 from the germline V gene are MNHEY and SVGAGI. The CDR3 has 14 amino acids. V dropped 6 bases and J dropped 4 bases, with 13 bases sitting between them. The CDR3 DNA reads TGTGCCAGCAGCCCCACGGGGACTTACAATGAGCAGTTCTTC. This translates into CASSPTGTYNEQFF.

This clonotype was detected many times. DNA of the CDR3: TGCAGTGCTAGATCAATAACAGGGGCTAACTATGGCTACACCTTC. Its protein product is CSARSITGANYGYTF. The V and J genes are TRBV20-1 and TRBJ1-2; TRBD1 agrees at 7 bases. The CDR3 extends over 15 amino acids. Germline V gives CDR1 DFQATT, CDR2 SNEGSKA (reference sequence). The V gene end was trimmed by 2 bases and the J gene end by 0 bases; junction bases not matched to a gene: 6.

This clonotype was found many times. This chain uses TRBV2 with TRBJ2-5, with TRBD2 identical over 10 bases. CDR1 is SNHLY, CDR2 FYNNEI, per germline. Trimming took 3 bases from V and 5 from J; bases not matched to a gene: 12. This CDR3 is 17 amino acids long. CDR3: CASSDLAGVGILETQYF. CDR3 DNA: TGTGCCAGCAGTGACCTAGCGGGAGTGGGTATTTTGGAGACCCAGTACTTC.

The V gene is TRBV7-2, the J gene TRBJ1-6; D unresolved. In germline, CDR1 is SGHTA, CDR2 FQGNSA. The length of the CDR3 is 16 residues. V was pared by 1 base and J by 0 bases, with 7 bases between. The CDR3 nucleotides are TGTGCCAGCAGCTTAGAGCGGAGCTCCTATAATTCACCCCTCCACTTT. The encoded protein is CASSLERSSYNSPLHF.